This T cell receptor (beta chain) was identified during a study of resident and recirculating memory T cells in vitiligo. Measured with immunoSEQ multiplex PCR; TCRdb has only the in-frame clones, and not every one. Of around 43,000 clones listed, approximately 91% are singletons. The CDR3 contains 12 residues. V gave up 5 bases and J gave up 5 bases, with 10 bases separating them. The V gene's germline CDR1 is GTSNPN and CDR2 SVGIG (reference sequence). The chain joins TRBV30 to TRBJ2-1, with no clear D. The sequenced material came from blood. The TCR originated in a male donor with vitiligo. The CDR3 sequence: CAWDGSHNEQFF. The DNA of the CDR3 is TGTGCCTGGGACGGGTCACACAATGAGCAGTTCTTC.